The 28 T cell receptor beta chains presented below share a single source sample, sequenced in a study of blood T cell repertoires in COVID-19. Profiled with immunoSEQ multiplex PCR; TCRdb holds only in-frame clones, not every one. In the table there are under 150,000 clones, about 86% of which are singletons. The sample consisted of peripheral blood. These receptors were obtained from a woman aged 60-70 years with active or convalescent COVID-19.

V usage is TRBV19 and J usage is TRBJ2-7, with no clear D. The CDR3 extends over 15 amino acids. V was clipped by 5 bases and J by 0 bases, with 14 bases between them. Germline-derived CDR1 and CDR2 are LNHDA and SQIVND (reference sequence). CDR3 bases: TGTGCCAGTAGTTTTACTTCAGAGGCCTCCTACGAGCAGTACTTC. It specifies CASSFTSEASYEQYF. Full variable domain (outside the CDR3, taken from reference TRBV19 and TRBJ2-7): DGGITQSPKYLFRKEGQNVTLSCEQNLNHDAMYWYRQDPGQGLRLIYYSQIVNDFQKGDIAEGYSVSREKKESFPLTVTSAQKNPTAFYLCASSFTSEASYEQYFGPGTRLTVT.

This clone was seen just once. The rearrangement joins TRBV5-1 to TRBJ2-1; D is perhaps TRBD2 (6 bases). With 0 bases removed from V and 3 bases from J, the gap between germline ends came to 13 bases. The CDR3 consists of 16 residues. Germline CDR1 and CDR2: SGHRS and YFSETQ. CDR3 sequence reads: CASSLDSGGLYNEQFF. In DNA, the CDR3 is TGCGCCAGCAGCTTGGATTCCGGGGGTCTCTACAATGAGCAGTTCTTC.

This chain connects TRBV5-1 to TRBJ2-3; 9 bases are a match to TRBD2. CDR1 and CDR2 (germline): SGHRS, YFSETQ. V lost 4 bases, J lost 6 bases, and 6 bases stayed unmatched. This CDR3 contains 14 residues. The DNA of the CDR3 is TGCGCCAGCAGCCCGGCGGGAGGGCGGGATACGCAGTATTTT. This encodes CASSPAGGRDTQYF.

The V and J genes are TRBV19 and TRBJ1-1, with 8 bases matching TRBD1. Germline CDR1 LNHDA, CDR2 SQIVND (reference sequence). Losses at the gene ends were 4 bases for V and 0 bases for J; bases not matched to a gene: 4. The CDR3 sequence is 15 residues long. The CDR3 protein is CASSTGGAVNTEAFF. Written as DNA, the CDR3 is TGTGCCAGTAGTACAGGGGGCGCCGTGAACACTGAAGCTTTCTTT.

The J gene is TRBJ2-5, the V gene TRBV6-5; 8 bases map to TRBD2. The V gene end was trimmed by 4 bases and the J gene end by 5 bases; junction bases not matched to a gene: 12. CDR1 is MNHEY and CDR2 is SVGAGI in the germline V gene. CDR3 length: 16 amino acids. The CDR3 DNA reads as TGTGCCAGCAGTTCCGGTGGACTAGCCCTGGGGGAGACCCAGTACTTC. Its translation is CASSSGGLALGETQYF.

The rearrangement links TRBV5-1 to TRBJ2-2; D not resolved. The CDR3 runs 15 residues. V was trimmed by 0 bases and J by 1 base, leaving 7 bases between them. CDR1 is SGHRS, CDR2 YFSETQ, per germline. In DNA form, the CDR3 reads TGCGCCAGCAGCTTGGGGCACCGGAACACCGGGGAGCTGTTTTTT. It translates to CASSLGHRNTGELFF. Complete variable domain (other parts from reference TRBV5-1 and TRBJ2-2): KAGVTQTPRYLIKTRGQQVTLSCSPISGHRSVSWYQQTPGQGLQFLFEYFSETQRNKGNFPGRFSGRQFSNSRSEMNVSTLELGDSALYLCASSLGHRNTGELFFGEGSRLTVL.

This chain joins TRBV11-2 and TRBJ2-2, with 10 nucleotides matching TRBD1. The CDR3 contains 16 residues. V lost 6 bases and J lost 4; bases outside the gene matches: 8. CDR1 SGHAT and CDR2 FQNNGV come from the germline V gene. Here the CDR3 reads CASRLTGGAGTGELFF. The CDR3 DNA follows: TGTGCCAGCAGGTTGACAGGGGGCGCTGGCACCGGGGAGCTGTTTTTT.

The chain joins TRBV5-1 to TRBJ2-3, with TRBD2 matching over 10 bases. This CDR3 region has 16 residues. V shed 0 bases, J shed 6 bases, and the junction held 7 bases outside the gene matches. Germline V gene sequence: CDR1 SGHRS, CDR2 YFSETQ. CDR3 nucleotide sequence: TGCGCCAGCAGCTTGGGGGCTAGCGGGAGTAAGGATACGCAGTATTTT. Encoded protein: CASSLGASGSKDTQYF.

The chain has TRBV19 and TRBJ1-5; TRBD1 aligns across 10 bases. Germline V gives CDR1 LNHDA, CDR2 SQIVND (reference sequence). J lost 4 bases, V lost 5 bases, and 5 bases had no gene match. The CDR3 has 15 residues. The CDR3 sequence: CASSGGQGINQPQHF. Here the CDR3 DNA reads TGTGCCAGTAGTGGGGGACAGGGGATTAATCAGCCCCAGCATTTT.

This chain links TRBV30 with TRBJ1-5; D is possibly TRBD1 (5 bases). CDR3 length equals 13 residues. V dropped 3 bases and J dropped 4 bases, with 10 bases sitting between them. The germline CDR1 and CDR2 sequences are GTSNPN and SVGIG (reference sequence). CDR3 sequence reads: CAWRAGTNQPQHF. The CDR3 bases are TGTGCCTGGAGAGCCGGGACTAATCAGCCCCAGCATTTT.

CDR3 loop: CALPRSGRPNMAYEQYF. The CDR3 DNA reads as TGTGCCCTCCCCCGCAGCGGGAGACCCAATATGGCCTACGAGCAGTACTTC. The rearrangement joins TRBV19 to TRBJ2-7; 8 bases fit TRBD2. CDR1 and CDR2 from the germline V gene are LNHDA and SQIVND (reference sequence). The ends lost 11 bases at V and 2 bases at J; junction bases unmatched: 20. The CDR3 consists of 17 residues.

This sequence joins TRBV7-2 and TRBJ2-7, with 8 bases identical to TRBD1. In germline, CDR1 is SGHTA, CDR2 FQGNSA. This CDR3 contains 15 residues. V gave up 5 bases and J gave up 2 bases; unmatched junction bases: 8. CDR3 sequence reads: CASSPGQGLAYEQYF. CDR3 coding DNA: TGTGCCAGCAGCCCAGGACAGGGCTTAGCCTACGAGCAGTACTTC.

The chain is built from TRBV6-5 and TRBJ1-1; D possibly corresponds to TRBD1 (5 bases). CDR3 length equals 14 residues. The V end lost 6 bases, the J end lost 1 base, and 12 bases lay between the germline ends. Per germline, CDR1 MNHEY and CDR2 SVGAGI. The CDR3 sequence: CASRFGGGNTEAFF. CDR3 nucleotide sequence: TGTGCCAGCAGGTTCGGGGGGGGGAACACTGAAGCTTTCTTT.

This rearrangement joins TRBV18 to TRBJ2-3; unclear D gene. V shed 4 bases and J shed 5 bases, with 10 bases lying between them. Germline V gives CDR1 KGHSH, CDR2 LQKENI. The CDR3 consists of 13 residues. The CDR3 loop is CASSLLLLDTQYF. CDR3 DNA sequence: TGTGCCAGCTCACTATTATTGTTAGATACGCAGTATTTT.

This rearrangement joins TRBV18 to TRBJ1-2; TRBD1 matches at 7 bases. CDR1 and CDR2 from the germline V gene are KGHSH and LQKENI. The trim removed 2 bases at V and 8 bases at J, leaving 5 bases unmatched. This CDR3 is built from 13 residues. The DNA for the CDR3 is TGTGCCAGCTCACCAATTACAGGGGACGGCTACACCTTC. This translates into CASSPITGDGYTF.

This clone was seen only a few times. The chain uses TRBV7-2 and TRBJ2-3, with a weak D call TRBD1 (6 bases). Germline CDR1 SGHTA, CDR2 FQGNSA. The CDR3 extends over 17 amino acids. The V and J ends lost 1 base and 0 bases respectively, with 14 bases between them. This CDR3 reads CASSLGSRGSSTDTQYF. The CDR3 DNA reads TGTGCCAGCAGCTTAGGTTCCAGGGGATCTAGCACAGATACGCAGTATTTT.

The CDR3 is CASSLTQTGLYGYTF. The CDR3 bases are TGCGCCAGCAGCCTTACGCAGACAGGGCTCTATGGCTACACCTTC. The chain is built from TRBV4-1 and TRBJ1-2; 7 bases map to TRBD1. CDR1 and CDR2 from the germline V gene are MGHRA and YSYEKL. The junction had 9 bases not matched to a gene; V was cut back by 4 bases and J by 4 bases. This CDR3 has 15 amino acids.

The chain uses TRBV12-3 or TRBV12-4 and TRBJ2-1; TRBD1 is a possible D gene (5 bases). V dropped 2 bases and J dropped 11 bases, with 10 bases sitting between them. CDR3 length equals 12 residues. Written as DNA, the CDR3 is TGTGCCAGCAGTTTACAGGGAAACCAGCAGTTCTTC. It codes for CASSLQGNQQFF.

The chain employs TRBV2 and TRBJ2-2; unclear D gene. The V gene lost 6 bases and the J gene lost 4 bases, with 9 bases spanning the gap. The CDR3 extends over 13 amino acids. CDR1 and CDR2 from the germline V gene are SNHLY and FYNNEI. This CDR3 reads CASSSLFTGELFF. CDR3 nucleotide sequence: TGTGCCAGCAGCTCGTTATTCACCGGGGAGCTGTTTTTT.

The CDR3 region is CASSSLSGGTTDTQYF. In DNA, the CDR3 is TGCGCCAGCAGTAGCCTGAGCGGGGGAACCACAGATACGCAGTATTTT. The chain couples TRBV5-1 to TRBJ2-3, with TRBD2 matching over 8 bases. The CDR3 runs 16 residues. V dropped 5 bases and J dropped 2; count of bases not matched to a gene: 10. Germline V gene sequence: CDR1 SGHRS, CDR2 YFSETQ.

This chain uses TRBV19 with TRBJ2-2; 9 positions match TRBD1. The trim removed 3 bases at V and 3 bases at J, leaving 2 bases unmatched. Germline loops: CDR1 LNHDA, CDR2 SQIVND (reference sequence). This CDR3 has 15 residues. The CDR3 bases are TGTGCCAGTAGTATCCGGGACAGGGACACCGGGGAGCTGTTTTTT. It encodes CASSIRDRDTGELFF.

This clone occurred once. The chain employs TRBV29-1 and TRBJ1-1; D ambiguous. V was clipped by 7 bases and J by 7 bases, with 22 bases between them. Germline V gives CDR1 SQVTM, CDR2 ANQGSEA. This CDR3 spans 14 amino acids. CDR3 coding DNA: TGCAGCGGGTCACCCGCGGGAGTCTTTGGTGAAGCTTTCTTT. Encoded protein: CSGSPAGVFGEAFF. Variable domain in full (rest from reference TRBV29-1 and TRBJ1-1): SAVISQKPSRDICQRGTSLTIQCQVDSQVTMMFWYRQQPGQSLTLIATANQGSEATYESGFVIDKFPISRPNLTFSTLTVSNMSPEDSSIYLCSGSPAGVFGEAFFGQGTRLTVV.

V usage is TRBV7-2 and J usage is TRBJ2-1, with 9 nucleotides matching TRBD2. V trimming: 0 bases; J trimming: 3 bases; junction bases outside the gene matches: 3. There are 16 residues in the CDR3. Germline CDR1 SGHTA, CDR2 FQGNSA. The CDR3: CASSLAFSGSYNEQFF. The CDR3 nucleotides read TGTGCCAGCAGCTTAGCGTTTAGCGGGAGCTACAATGAGCAGTTCTTC.

The chain links TRBV7-9 to TRBJ2-5; 8 bases align to TRBD1. After removal of 4 bases from V and 4 bases from J, the junction contained 14 bases not matched to a gene. The CDR3 loop spans 17 amino acids. Germline CDR1 and CDR2: SEHNR and FQNEAQ (reference sequence). The CDR3 region is CASSYTGGQGARETQYF. The DNA of the CDR3 is TGTGCCAGCAGCTACACTGGGGGGCAGGGGGCACGAGAGACCCAGTACTTC.

The J gene is TRBJ2-2, the V gene TRBV2; D is possibly TRBD2 (5 bases). This CDR3 has 15 residues. Germline CDR1 SNHLY, CDR2 FYNNEI. V was trimmed by 5 bases and J by 1 base, leaving 11 bases between them. The CDR3: CASSSRTLNTGELFF. DNA of the CDR3: TGTGCCAGCAGTTCCAGGACTCTGAACACCGGGGAGCTGTTTTTT.

V is TRBV5-1 and J is TRBJ2-5; 7 bases align to TRBD1. The CDR3 has 15 amino acids. Germline V gives CDR1 SGHRS, CDR2 YFSETQ. V dropped 0 bases and J dropped 2; count of bases not matched to a gene: 4. CDR3 DNA: TGCGCCAGCAGCTTGGGACAGGGCCGGCAAGAGACCCAGTACTTC. Protein: CASSLGQGRQETQYF.

The chain combines TRBV30 with TRBJ1-2; D unresolved. Trimming took 2 bases from V and 4 from J, leaving 8 bases between them. CDR3 length equals 12 residues. Germline V gives CDR1 GTSNPN, CDR2 SVGIG (reference sequence). CDR3 in amino acids: CAWSRRSYGYTF. The CDR3 bases are TGTGCCTGGAGTCGACGGAGCTATGGCTACACCTTC. The entire variable domain, with the rest obtained from reference TRBV30 and TRBJ1-2, is as follows: SQTIHQWPATLVQPVGSPLSLECTVEGTSNPNLYWYRQAAGRGLQLLFYSVGIGQISSEVPQNLSASRPQDRQFILSSKKLLLSDSGFYLCAWSRRSYGYTFGSGTRLTVV.

This clone has just one count. The rearrangement uses TRBV7-2 and TRBJ2-3; 12 positions agree with TRBD2. V shed 4 bases and J 4 bases; nucleotides not matched to a gene: 6. The CDR3 contains 16 residues. Germline assignment: CDR1 SGHTA and CDR2 FQGNSA. DNA for the CDR3: TGTGCCAGCAGCTCCTGGACTAGCGGGATAGCAGATACGCAGTATTTT. It specifies CASSSWTSGIADTQYF.